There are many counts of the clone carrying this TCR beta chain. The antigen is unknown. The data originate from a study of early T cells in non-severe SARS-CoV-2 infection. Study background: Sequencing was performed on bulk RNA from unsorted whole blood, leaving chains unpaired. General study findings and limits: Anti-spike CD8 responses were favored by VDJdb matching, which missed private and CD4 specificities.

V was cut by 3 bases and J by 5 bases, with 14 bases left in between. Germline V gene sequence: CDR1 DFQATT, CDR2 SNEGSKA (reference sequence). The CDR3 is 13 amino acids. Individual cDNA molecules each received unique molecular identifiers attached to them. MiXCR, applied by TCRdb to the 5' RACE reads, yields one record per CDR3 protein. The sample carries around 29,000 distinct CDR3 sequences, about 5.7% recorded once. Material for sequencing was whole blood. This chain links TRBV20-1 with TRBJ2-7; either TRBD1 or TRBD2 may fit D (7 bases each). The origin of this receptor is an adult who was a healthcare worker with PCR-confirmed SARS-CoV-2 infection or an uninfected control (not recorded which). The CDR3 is CSASKTGRDEQYF. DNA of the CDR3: TGCAGTGCTAGTAAGACAGGGAGGGACGAGCAGTACTTC.